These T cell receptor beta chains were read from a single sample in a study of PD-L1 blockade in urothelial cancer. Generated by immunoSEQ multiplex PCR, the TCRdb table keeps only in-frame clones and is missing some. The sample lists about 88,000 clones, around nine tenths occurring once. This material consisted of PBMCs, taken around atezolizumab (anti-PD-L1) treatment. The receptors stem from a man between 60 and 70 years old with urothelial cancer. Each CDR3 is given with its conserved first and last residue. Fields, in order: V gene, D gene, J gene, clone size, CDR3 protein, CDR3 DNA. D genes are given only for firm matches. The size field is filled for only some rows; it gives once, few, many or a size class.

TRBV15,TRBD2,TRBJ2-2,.,CATSRASGGSTGELFF,TGTGCCACCAGCAGAGCTAGCGGGGGGAGCACCGGGGAGCTGTTTTTT
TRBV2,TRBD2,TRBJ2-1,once,CASSVASGGDEQFF,TGTGCCAGCAGTGTAGCTAGCGGTGGGGATGAGCAGTTCTTC
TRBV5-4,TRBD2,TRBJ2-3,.,CASSLAGLAGGDTQYF,TGTGCCAGCAGCTTGGCCGGACTAGCGGGCGGAGATACGCAGTATTTT
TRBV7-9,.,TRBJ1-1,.,CASSQVIQNTEAFF,TGTGCCAGCAGCCAAGTTATACAGAACACTGAAGCTTTCTTT
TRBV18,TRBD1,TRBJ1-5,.,CASSLDRVGNQPQHF,TGTGCCAGCTCACTAGACAGGGTGGGCAATCAGCCCCAGCATTTT
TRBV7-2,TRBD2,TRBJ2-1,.,CASSFKRGALNNEQFF,TGTGCCAGCAGCTTTAAGCGGGGGGCGCTTAATAATGAGCAGTTCTTC
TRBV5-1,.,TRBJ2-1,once,CASSHTTGISYNEQFF,TGCGCCAGCAGCCATACAACAGGAATCTCCTACAATGAGCAGTTCTTC
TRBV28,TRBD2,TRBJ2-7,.,CASSSPGLALDEQYF,TGTGCCAGCAGCTCGCCGGGACTAGCTTTGGACGAGCAGTACTTC
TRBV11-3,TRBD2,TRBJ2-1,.,CASSSTSGRDYNEQFF,TGTGCCAGCAGCTCGACTAGCGGGAGGGATTACAATGAGCAGTTCTTC
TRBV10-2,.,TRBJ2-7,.,CASSEGQPYEQYF,TGCGCCAGCAGTGAGGGGCAGCCTTACGAGCAGTACTTC
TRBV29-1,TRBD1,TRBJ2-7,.,CSARQGSSYEQYF,TGCAGCGCGCGACAGGGAAGCTCCTACGAGCAGTACTTC
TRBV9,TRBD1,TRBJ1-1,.,CASSVRDRVFTEAFF,TGTGCCAGCAGCGTCCGGGACAGGGTTTTCACTGAAGCTTTCTTT
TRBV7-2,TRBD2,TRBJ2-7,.,CASSLSIAGGLYEQYF,TGTGCCAGCAGCCTATCTATTGCGGGAGGCCTCTACGAGCAGTACTTC
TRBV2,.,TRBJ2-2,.,CASSANQGSGELFF,TGTGCCAGCAGTGCCAACCAGGGGTCCGGGGAGCTGTTTTTT
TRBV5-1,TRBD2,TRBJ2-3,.,CASSLFTSGSTDTQYF,TGCGCCAGCAGCTTGTTTACTAGCGGCAGCACAGATACGCAGTATTTT
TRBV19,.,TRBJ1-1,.,CASSDRDKAEAFF,TGTGCCAGTAGCGACCGGGACAAGGCTGAAGCTTTCTTT
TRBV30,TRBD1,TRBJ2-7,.,CAWSSQGALLEQYF,TGTGCCTGGAGTTCTCAGGGGGCGCTTCTCGAGCAGTACTTC
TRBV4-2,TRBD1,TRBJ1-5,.,CASSQGQGWNQPQHF,TGTGCCAGCAGCCAGGGACAGGGTTGGAATCAGCCCCAGCATTTT
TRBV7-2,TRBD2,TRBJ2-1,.,CASSFGGGESEQFF,TGTGCCAGCAGCTTCGGCGGGGGGGAGAGTGAGCAGTTCTTC
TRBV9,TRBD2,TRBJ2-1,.,CASSEGLGGYNEQFF,TGTGCCAGCAGCGAGGGACTAGGGGGCTACAATGAGCAGTTCTTC
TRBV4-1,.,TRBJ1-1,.,CASSQDGSGRSTEAFF,TGCGCCAGCAGCCAAGACGGATCGGGGAGGAGCACTGAAGCTTTCTTT
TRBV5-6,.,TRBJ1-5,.,CASSGGGSNQPQHF,TGTGCCAGCAGCGGCGGGGGGAGCAATCAGCCCCAGCATTTT
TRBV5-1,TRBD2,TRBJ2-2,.,CASSLDTAGGSTGELFF,TGCGCCAGCAGCTTGGATACAGCGGGAGGGAGCACCGGGGAGCTGTTTTTT
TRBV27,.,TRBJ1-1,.,CARLSAARTEAFF,TGTGCCAGATTGTCCGCGGCCCGCACTGAAGCTTTCTTT
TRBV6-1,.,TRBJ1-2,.,CASSEAWQRGTF,TGTGCCAGCAGTGAAGCGTGGCAAAGGGGCACCTTC
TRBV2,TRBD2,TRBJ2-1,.,CASSEVAGPANEQFF,TGTGCCAGCAGTGAAGTAGCGGGGCCCGCGAATGAGCAGTTCTTC
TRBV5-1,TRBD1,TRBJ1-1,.,CASSQTGGLNTEAFF,TGCGCCAGCAGCCAGACAGGGGGCTTGAACACTGAAGCTTTCTTT
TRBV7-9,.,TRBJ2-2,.,CASSLAATSTGELFF,TGTGCCAGCAGCTTAGCCGCGACTAGCACCGGGGAGCTGTTTTTT
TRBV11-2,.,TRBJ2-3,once,CASSLGGGQYF,TGTGCCAGCAGCTTAGGCGGAGGGCAGTATTTT
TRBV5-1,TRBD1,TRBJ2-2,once,CASSIQGAPTGELFF,TGCGCCAGCAGCATACAGGGGGCGCCCACCGGGGAGCTGTTTTTT
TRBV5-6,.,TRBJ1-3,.,CASGRRWGNTIYF,TGTGCCAGCGGGAGGCGCTGGGGAAACACCATATATTTT
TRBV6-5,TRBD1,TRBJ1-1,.,CASSYWGQGETEAFF,TGTGCCAGCAGTTACTGGGGACAGGGGGAGACTGAAGCTTTCTTT
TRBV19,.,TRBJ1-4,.,CASSIGSYEKLFF,TGTGCCAGTAGTATCGGGAGCTATGAAAAACTGTTTTTT
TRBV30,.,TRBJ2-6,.,CAWRAQGILPGANVLTF,TGTGCCTGGAGGGCCCAGGGGATTCTCCCTGGGGCCAACGTCCTGACTTTC
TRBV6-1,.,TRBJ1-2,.,CASSDNLYGYTF,TGTGCCAGCAGTGATAATCTCTATGGCTACACCTTC
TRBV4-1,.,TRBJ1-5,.,CASSQDVSGGNQPQHF,TGCGCCAGCAGCCAAGATGTATCAGGGGGCAATCAGCCCCAGCATTTT
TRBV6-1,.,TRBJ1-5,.,CASTGGRRSNQPQHF,TGTGCCAGCACCGGAGGGCGGAGGAGCAATCAGCCCCAGCATTTT
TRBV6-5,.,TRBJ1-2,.,CASSYSTIPRGYTF,TGTGCCAGCAGTTACTCGACGATCCCGAGGGGCTACACCTTC
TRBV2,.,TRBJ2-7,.,CASSDLNEQYF,TGTGCCAGCAGTGATCTAAACGAGCAGTACTTC
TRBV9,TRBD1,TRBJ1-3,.,CASSLRGDSSGNTIYF,TGTGCCAGCAGCCTCCGAGGGGACAGCTCTGGAAACACCATATATTTT
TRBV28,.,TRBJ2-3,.,CASRTAYRTDTQYF,TGTGCCAGCAGGACAGCGTATCGCACAGATACGCAGTATTTT
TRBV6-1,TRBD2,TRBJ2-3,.,CASRTGGGSDTQYF,TGTGCCAGCAGGACCGGGGGGGGCTCCGATACGCAGTATTTT
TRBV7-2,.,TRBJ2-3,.,CASSPFQTSDTQYF,TGTGCCAGCAGCCCGTTTCAGACTTCAGATACGCAGTATTTT
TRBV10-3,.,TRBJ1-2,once,CAITKDRDYGYTF,TGTGCCATCACCAAGGACAGAGACTATGGCTACACCTTC
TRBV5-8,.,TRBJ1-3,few,CASSLSIIQGISGNTIYF,TGTGCCAGCAGCTTATCTATTATCCAGGGGATCTCTGGAAACACCATATATTTT
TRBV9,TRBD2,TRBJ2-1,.,CASTRTSGGAHNEQFF,TGTGCCAGCACTCGGACTAGCGGGGGGGCCCACAATGAGCAGTTCTTC
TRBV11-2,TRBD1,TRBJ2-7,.,CASSLGTGVPYEQYF,TGTGCCAGCAGCTTAGGAACAGGGGTTCCCTACGAGCAGTACTTC
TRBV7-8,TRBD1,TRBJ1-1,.,CASSPRDRDVAFF,TGTGCCAGCAGCCCAAGAGACAGGGACGTGGCTTTCTTT
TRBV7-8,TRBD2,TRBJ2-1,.,CASSRGLADLLSYNEQFF,TGTGCCAGCAGCCGGGGACTAGCGGACCTTCTCTCCTACAATGAGCAGTTCTTC
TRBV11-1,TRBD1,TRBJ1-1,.,CASSLPPPDRGLLNTEAFF,TGTGCCAGCAGCTTACCCCCCCCGGACAGGGGCTTACTGAACACTGAAGCTTTCTTT
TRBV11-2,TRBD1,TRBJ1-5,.,CASSDSTGDQPQHF,TGTGCCAGCAGCGATTCGACAGGGGACCAGCCCCAGCATTTT
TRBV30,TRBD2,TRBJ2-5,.,CAWNWTSLYQETQYF,TGTGCCTGGAACTGGACTAGCTTATACCAAGAGACCCAGTACTTC
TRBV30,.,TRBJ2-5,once,CAWSGTKQETQYF,TGTGCCTGGAGTGGAACTAAGCAAGAGACCCAGTACTTC